These T cell receptor beta chains were read from a single sample in a study of neurological immune-mediated disorders. Each CDR3 protein gets one entry after TCRdb re-called the 5' RACE reads with MiXCR. The sample records some 25,000 distinct CDR3 sequences, about 6.3% being singletons. Sequenced material: PBMCs. The receptors originated from a middle-aged woman in good health. Both conserved end residues are part of each CDR3. Fields, in order: V gene, D gene, clone size, J gene, CDR3 protein, CDR3 DNA. D genes are given only for firm matches. Only some rows state a clone size, as once, few, many or a class for expanded clones.

v_gene: TRBV29-1; d_gene: NA; abundance: many; j_gene: TRBJ2-1; CDR3aa: CSVEVGPYNEQFF; CDR3nt: TGCAGCGTTGAGGTCGGCCCTTACAATGAGCAGTTCTTC
v_gene: TRBV10-2; d_gene: NA; abundance: many; j_gene: TRBJ2-1; CDR3aa: CASSDQLYNEQFF; CDR3nt: TGCGCCAGCAGTGATCAGCTGTACAATGAGCAGTTCTTC
v_gene: TRBV7-9; d_gene: TRBD1; abundance: many; j_gene: TRBJ2-7; CDR3aa: CASSFTDRGHEQYF; CDR3nt: TGTGCCAGCAGCTTTACGGACAGGGGACACGAGCAGTACTTC
v_gene: TRBV28; d_gene: NA; abundance: many; j_gene: TRBJ2-5; CDR3aa: CASSLTDSRPQETQYF; CDR3nt: TGTGCCAGCAGTCTCACGGACAGCCGCCCCCAAGAGACCCAGTACTTC
v_gene: TRBV29-1; d_gene: NA; abundance: many; j_gene: TRBJ2-2; CDR3aa: CSVESLDSASGPPGELFF; CDR3nt: TGCAGCGTTGAATCTCTGGACTCGGCGTCGGGTCCCCCCGGGGAGCTGTTTTTT
v_gene: TRBV7-2; d_gene: NA; abundance: NA; j_gene: TRBJ2-2; CDR3aa: CASNPYRNTGELFF; CDR3nt: TGTGCCAGCAACCCCTACAGGAACACTGGGGAGCTGTTTTTT
v_gene: TRBV20-1; d_gene: TRBD1; abundance: many; j_gene: TRBJ2-5; CDR3aa: CSASGTGGTQETQYF; CDR3nt: TGCAGTGCTTCCGGGACAGGGGGAACCCAAGAGACCCAGTACTTC
v_gene: TRBV29-1; d_gene: NA; abundance: medium-sized; j_gene: TRBJ2-1; CDR3aa: CSGGQPSYNEQFF; CDR3nt: TGCAGCGGCGGACAGCCCTCCTACAATGAGCAGTTCTTC
v_gene: TRBV2; d_gene: NA; abundance: many; j_gene: TRBJ2-2; CDR3aa: CASSEFSTGELFF; CDR3nt: TGTGCCAGCAGTGAATTTAGCACCGGGGAGCTGTTTTTT
v_gene: TRBV5-1; d_gene: TRBD1; abundance: many; j_gene: TRBJ2-5; CDR3aa: CASRRQGTSETQYF; CDR3nt: TGCGCCAGCAGAAGACAGGGAACCTCAGAGACCCAGTACTTC
v_gene: TRBV29-1; d_gene: TRBD2; abundance: many; j_gene: TRBJ2-5; CDR3aa: CSVPGLAAGETQYF; CDR3nt: TGCAGCGTTCCGGGACTAGCGGCGGGAGAGACCCAGTACTTC
v_gene: TRBV12-3/TRBV12-4; d_gene: TRBD2; abundance: many; j_gene: TRBJ2-3; CDR3aa: CASSLGAGETDTQYF; CDR3nt: TGTGCCAGCAGTTTAGGAGCGGGAGAGACAGATACGCAGTATTTT
v_gene: TRBV15; d_gene: TRBD2; abundance: many; j_gene: TRBJ2-1; CDR3aa: CATSRDSSGSPNEQFF; CDR3nt: TGTGCCACCAGCAGAGATTCTAGCGGGAGTCCCAATGAGCAGTTCTTC
v_gene: TRBV20-1; d_gene: NA; abundance: medium-sized; j_gene: TRBJ2-1; CDR3aa: CSARGQDPVAYNEQFF; CDR3nt: TGCAGTGCTAGAGGACAGGATCCGGTGGCCTACAATGAGCAGTTCTTC
v_gene: TRBV5-4; d_gene: NA; abundance: many; j_gene: TRBJ1-4; CDR3aa: CASSSPKNDGTNEKLFF; CDR3nt: TGTGCCAGCAGCTCCCCGAAAAATGACGGTACTAATGAAAAACTGTTTTTT
v_gene: TRBV10-3; d_gene: NA; abundance: many; j_gene: TRBJ2-5; CDR3aa: CAISDLETQYF; CDR3nt: TGTGCCATCAGTGATTTAGAGACCCAGTACTTC
v_gene: TRBV5-1; d_gene: NA; abundance: many; j_gene: TRBJ1-2; CDR3aa: CASSPSTGVGYTF; CDR3nt: TGCGCCAGCAGCCCCTCTACCGGAGTAGGCTACACCTTC
v_gene: TRBV6-5; d_gene: NA; abundance: many; j_gene: TRBJ2-3; CDR3aa: CARSEHTDTQYF; CDR3nt: TGTGCCAGATCTGAGCACACAGATACGCAGTATTTT
v_gene: TRBV7-2; d_gene: TRBD2; abundance: many; j_gene: TRBJ2-5; CDR3aa: CASSLAASGSKETQYF; CDR3nt: TGTGCCAGCAGCTTAGCGGCTAGCGGGAGTAAAGAGACCCAGTACTTC
v_gene: TRBV20-1; d_gene: TRBD2; abundance: many; j_gene: TRBJ2-3; CDR3aa: CSARALAGTVGWADTQYF; CDR3nt: TGCAGTGCTAGAGCCCTAGCGGGTACAGTGGGGTGGGCAGATACGCAGTATTTT
v_gene: TRBV6-5; d_gene: NA; abundance: many; j_gene: TRBJ2-5; CDR3aa: CASSGAGWETQYF; CDR3nt: TGTGCCAGCTCTGGGGCAGGATGGGAGACCCAGTACTTC
v_gene: TRBV6-1; d_gene: NA; abundance: many; j_gene: TRBJ2-7; CDR3aa: CASRYYQGYEQYF; CDR3nt: TGTGCCAGCAGGTACTACCAGGGTTACGAGCAGTACTTC
v_gene: TRBV5-1; d_gene: NA; abundance: many; j_gene: TRBJ2-3; CDR3aa: CASSPGRDTQYF; CDR3nt: TGCGCCAGCAGCCCTGGGAGGGATACGCAGTATTTT
v_gene: TRBV20-1; d_gene: TRBD2; abundance: many; j_gene: TRBJ2-5; CDR3aa: CSEIAGGGETQYF; CDR3nt: TGCAGCGAGATAGCGGGAGGGGGTGAGACCCAGTACTTC
v_gene: TRBV20-1; d_gene: NA; abundance: many; j_gene: TRBJ2-1; CDR3aa: CSARRDNVRYNEQFF; CDR3nt: TGCAGTGCTAGGAGGGACAACGTCCGGTACAATGAGCAGTTCTTC
v_gene: TRBV20-1; d_gene: NA; abundance: medium-sized; j_gene: TRBJ2-6; CDR3aa: CSASGGVGTTRSGANVLTF; CDR3nt: TGCAGTGCTAGTGGAGGGGTAGGGACCACACGGAGTGGGGCCAACGTCCTGACTTTC
v_gene: TRBV7-6; d_gene: NA; abundance: many; j_gene: TRBJ2-3; CDR3aa: CASTQGTLTDTQYF; CDR3nt: TGTGCCAGCACCCAAGGGACTCTCACAGATACGCAGTATTTT
v_gene: TRBV12-3/TRBV12-4; d_gene: NA; abundance: NA; j_gene: TRBJ2-3; CDR3aa: CATTTLPYTQYF; CDR3nt: TGTGCCACCACCACCCTTCCTTATACGCAGTATTTT